This T cell receptor (beta chain) was captured by sequencing in a study of blood T cell repertoires in COVID-19. On the study more broadly: Sources were T cells, B-cell-depleted T cells, or PBMCs; the material itself was cDNA or gDNA.

Germline CDR1 is SGHTA and CDR2 is FQGNSA. The CDR3 sequence is 16 residues long. Unmatched junction bases numbered 8, after V lost 1 base and J lost 5 bases. Generated by immunoSEQ multiplex PCR, the TCRdb table keeps only in-frame clones and is missing some. The sample contains 90,000 to 100,000 clones, roughly 90% of which appear only once. A Seattle source enrolled patients during active infection and followed them longitudinally. The chain joins TRBV7-2 to TRBJ2-5; 9 nucleotides align to TRBD2. This clonotype was obtained from a man aged 45-60 years with COVID-19, enrolled during active disease. Sequencing used peripheral blood. The CDR3 region is CASSLGGGGAVETQYF. The CDR3 DNA is TGTGCCAGCAGCTTAGGCGGCGGGGGGGCGGTGGAGACCCAGTACTTC. The full variable domain, its missing parts supplied by reference TRBV7-2 and TRBJ2-5, is GAGVSQSPSNKVTEKGKDVELRCDPISGHTALYWYRQSLGQGLEFLIYFQGNSAPDKSGLPSDRFSAERTGGSVSTLTIQRTQQEDSAVYLCASSLGGGGAVETQYFGPGTRLLVL.